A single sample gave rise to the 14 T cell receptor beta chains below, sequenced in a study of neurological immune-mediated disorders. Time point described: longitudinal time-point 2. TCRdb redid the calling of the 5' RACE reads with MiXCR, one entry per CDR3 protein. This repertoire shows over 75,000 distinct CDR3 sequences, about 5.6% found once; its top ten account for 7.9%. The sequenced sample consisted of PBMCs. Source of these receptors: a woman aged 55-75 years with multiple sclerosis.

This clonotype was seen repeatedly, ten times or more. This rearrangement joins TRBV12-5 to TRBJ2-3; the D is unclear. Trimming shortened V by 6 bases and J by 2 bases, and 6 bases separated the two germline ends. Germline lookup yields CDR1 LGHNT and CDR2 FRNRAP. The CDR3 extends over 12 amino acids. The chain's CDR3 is CASGGNTDTQYF. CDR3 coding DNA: TGTGCTAGTGGAGGGAACACAGATACGCAGTATTTT.

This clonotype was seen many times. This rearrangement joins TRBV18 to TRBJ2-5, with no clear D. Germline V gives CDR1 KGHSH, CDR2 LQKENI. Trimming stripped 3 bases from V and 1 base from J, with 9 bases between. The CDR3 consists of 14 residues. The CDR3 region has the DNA TGTGCCAGCTCACCTACGGAACTCCAAGAGACCCAGTACTTC. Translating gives CASSPTELQETQYF.

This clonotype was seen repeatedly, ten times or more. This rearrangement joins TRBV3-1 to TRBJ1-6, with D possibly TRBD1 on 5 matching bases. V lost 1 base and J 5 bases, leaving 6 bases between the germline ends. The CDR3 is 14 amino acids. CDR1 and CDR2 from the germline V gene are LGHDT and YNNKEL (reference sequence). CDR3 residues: CASSQGGHNSPLHF. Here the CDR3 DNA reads TGTGCCAGCAGCCAAGGGGGCCATAATTCACCCCTCCACTTT.

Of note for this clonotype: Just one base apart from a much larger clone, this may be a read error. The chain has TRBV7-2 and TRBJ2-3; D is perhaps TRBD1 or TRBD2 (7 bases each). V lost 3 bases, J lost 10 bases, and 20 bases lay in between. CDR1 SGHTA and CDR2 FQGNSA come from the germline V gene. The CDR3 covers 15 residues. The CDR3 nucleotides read TGTGCCAGCAGCTTGGGGAGGGCGCCCCAGGGGGCGCAGTATTTT. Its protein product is CASSLGRAPQGAQYF.

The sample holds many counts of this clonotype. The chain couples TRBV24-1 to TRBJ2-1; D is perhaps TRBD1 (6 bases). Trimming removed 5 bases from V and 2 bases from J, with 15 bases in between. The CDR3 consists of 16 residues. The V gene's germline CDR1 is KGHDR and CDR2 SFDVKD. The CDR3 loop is CATSGWGRQTYNEQFF. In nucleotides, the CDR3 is TGTGCCACCAGTGGGTGGGGGCGACAGACCTACAATGAGCAGTTCTTC.

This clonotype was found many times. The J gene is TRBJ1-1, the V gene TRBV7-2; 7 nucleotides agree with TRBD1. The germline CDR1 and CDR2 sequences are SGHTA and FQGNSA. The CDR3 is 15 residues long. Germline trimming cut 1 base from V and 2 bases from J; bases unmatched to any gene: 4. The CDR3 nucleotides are TGTGCCAGCAGCTTAGGAGGGACAGCAAACACTGAAGCTTTCTTT. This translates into CASSLGGTANTEAFF.

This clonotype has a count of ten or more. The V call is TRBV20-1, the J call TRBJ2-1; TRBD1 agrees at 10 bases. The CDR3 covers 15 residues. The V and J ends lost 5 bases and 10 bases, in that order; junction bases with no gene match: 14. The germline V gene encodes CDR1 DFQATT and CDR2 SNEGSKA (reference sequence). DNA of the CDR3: TGCAGTGCTGATTTCTGGGACAGGGGATCTTGGGAGCAGTTCTTC. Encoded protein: CSADFWDRGSWEQFF.

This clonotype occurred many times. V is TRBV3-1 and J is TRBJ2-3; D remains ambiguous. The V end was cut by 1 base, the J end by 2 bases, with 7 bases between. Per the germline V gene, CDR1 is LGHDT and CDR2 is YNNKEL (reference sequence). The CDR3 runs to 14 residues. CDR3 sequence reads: CASSQVVVTDTQYF. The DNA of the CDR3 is TGTGCCAGCAGCCAAGTCGTCGTCACAGATACGCAGTATTTT.

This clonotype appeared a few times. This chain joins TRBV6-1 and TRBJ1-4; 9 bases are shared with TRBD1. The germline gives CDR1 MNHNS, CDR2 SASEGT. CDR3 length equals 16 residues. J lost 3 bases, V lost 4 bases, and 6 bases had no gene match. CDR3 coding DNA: TGTGCCAGCAGTGCCTGGGGACAGGGCTCTAATGAAAAACTGTTTTTT. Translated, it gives CASSAWGQGSNEKLFF.

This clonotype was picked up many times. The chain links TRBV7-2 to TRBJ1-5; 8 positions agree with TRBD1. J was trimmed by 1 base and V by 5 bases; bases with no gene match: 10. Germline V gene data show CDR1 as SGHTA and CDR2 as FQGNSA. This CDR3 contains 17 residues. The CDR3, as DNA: TGTGCCAGCAGCACCCGTCCAGGGGGCCTAAGCAATCAGCCCCAGCATTTT. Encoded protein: CASSTRPGGLSNQPQHF. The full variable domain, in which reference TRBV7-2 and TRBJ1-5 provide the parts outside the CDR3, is GAGVSQSPSNKVTEKGKDVELRCDPISGHTALYWYRQSLGQGLEFLIYFQGNSAPDKSGLPSDRFSAERTGGSVSTLTIQRTQQEDSAVYLCASSTRPGGLSNQPQHFGDGTRLSIL.

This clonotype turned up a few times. The CDR3 region is CASSSPGQPLSNQPQHF. The CDR3 DNA reads as TGTGCCAGCAGCTCCCCTGGACAGCCTCTAAGCAATCAGCCCCAGCATTTT. This chain connects TRBV7-2 to TRBJ1-5; tentative D call: TRBD1 (6 bases). V was trimmed by 4 bases and J by 1 base, leaving 17 bases between them. Germline CDR1 and CDR2: SGHTA and FQGNSA. The CDR3 has 17 amino acids. Full variable domain (missing parts from reference TRBV7-2 and TRBJ1-5): GAGVSQSPSNKVTEKGKDVELRCDPISGHTALYWYRQSLGQGLEFLIYFQGNSAPDKSGLPSDRFSAERTGGSVSTLTIQRTQQEDSAVYLCASSSPGQPLSNQPQHFGDGTRLSIL.

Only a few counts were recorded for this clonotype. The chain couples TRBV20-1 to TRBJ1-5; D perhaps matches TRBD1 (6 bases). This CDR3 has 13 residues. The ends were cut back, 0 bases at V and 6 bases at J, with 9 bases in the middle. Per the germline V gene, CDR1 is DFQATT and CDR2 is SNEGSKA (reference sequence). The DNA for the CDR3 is TGCAGTGCTAGAGAGGGCAGGGGTCAGCCCCAGCATTTT. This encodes CSAREGRGQPQHF.

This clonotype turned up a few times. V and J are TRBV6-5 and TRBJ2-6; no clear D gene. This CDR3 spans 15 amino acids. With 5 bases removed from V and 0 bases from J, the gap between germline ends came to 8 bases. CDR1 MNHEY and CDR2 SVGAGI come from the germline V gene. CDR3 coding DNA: TGTGCCAGCAGTGCTGATAGCTCTGGGGCCAACGTCCTGACTTTC. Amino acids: CASSADSSGANVLTF.

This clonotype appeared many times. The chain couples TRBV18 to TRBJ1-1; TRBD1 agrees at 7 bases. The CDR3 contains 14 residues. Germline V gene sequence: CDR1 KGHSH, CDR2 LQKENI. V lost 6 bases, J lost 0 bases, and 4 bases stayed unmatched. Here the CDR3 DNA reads TGTGCCAGCTCGGGGACAGACATGAACACTGAAGCTTTCTTT. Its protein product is CASSGTDMNTEAFF.